Below, 20 T cell receptor beta chains from the same sample are listed, as sequenced in a study of T-cell memory formation after mild COVID-19. TCRdb re-analysed the 5' RACE reads in MiXCR, keeping a single row per CDR3 protein. The profile shows tens of thousands of distinct CDR3 sequences, around 7.3% of them singletons. Sequencing input: PBMCs or a T cell subset sorted from them (not recorded which). The receptor set was obtained from a man between 18 and 35 years old who had mild COVID-19 (a few samples of this study predate the infection). Cell type and time point are not known.

This clonotype was detected ten times or more. This chain joins TRBV7-9 and TRBJ2-7; 10 nucleotides align to TRBD2. V was clipped by 3 bases and J by 2 bases; unmatched bases: 7. The CDR3 spans 16 residues. Germline V gene sequence: CDR1 SEHNR, CDR2 FQNEAQ (reference sequence). DNA for the CDR3: TGTGCCAGCAGCTTTTCTAGCGGGGGCCGACCCTACGAGCAGTACTTC. Its protein product is CASSFSSGGRPYEQYF.

The chain uses TRBV11-2 and TRBJ1-2; a weak D match, TRBD1 (5 bases). Per the germline V gene, CDR1 is SGHAT and CDR2 is FQNNGV. There are 13 residues in the CDR3. The V end lost 5 bases, the J end lost 4 bases, and 11 bases lay between the germline ends. CDR3 loop: CASSMGGFYGYTF. The CDR3 DNA follows: TGTGCCAGCAGCATGGGGGGGTTCTATGGCTACACCTTC.

The table lists this clonotype with many counts. The V gene is TRBV7-2, the J gene TRBJ2-5; 8 nucleotides agree with TRBD1. Per germline, CDR1 SGHTA and CDR2 FQGNSA. The ends lost 5 bases at V and 13 bases at J; junction bases unmatched: 12. The CDR3 extends over 13 amino acids. CDR3 in amino acids: CASSAVGTGVRYF. The CDR3 bases are TGTGCCAGCAGCGCCGTTGGGACAGGAGTCCGGTACTTC.

This clonotype was seen only a few times. The V and J genes are TRBV6-1 and TRBJ2-1, with D tentatively TRBD2 (5 bases). Germline CDR1 and CDR2: MNHNS and SASEGT. Between the trimmed V and J ends, which lost 0 bases and 0 bases, there was a span of 9 bases. The CDR3 totals 16 residues. DNA for the CDR3: TGTGCCAGCAGTGAAGCGGAGGCTAGCTCCTACAATGAGCAGTTCTTC. It is translated as CASSEAEASSYNEQFF.

The chain couples TRBV9 to TRBJ1-1; no clear D. The length of the CDR3 is 16 residues. CDR1 SGDLS and CDR2 YYNGEE come from the germline V gene. Between the trimmed V and J ends, which lost 0 bases and 0 bases, there was a span of 12 bases. The CDR3 DNA reads as TGTGCCAGCAGCGTAGCTCCGTCTGGAATGAACACTGAAGCTTTCTTT. Its translation is CASSVAPSGMNTEAFF. Complete variable domain (other parts from reference TRBV9 and TRBJ1-1): DSGVTQTPKHLITATGQRVTLRCSPRSGDLSVYWYQQSLDQGLQFLIQYYNGEERAKGNILERFSAQQFPDLHSELNLSSLELGDSALYFCASSVAPSGMNTEAFFGQGTRLTVV.

This clonotype was observed a few times. One junction end does not reproduce the germline sequence, and a read error may be involved. The chain uses TRBV12-3 or TRBV12-4 and TRBJ1-1; D is ambiguous. The CDR3 length is 13 residues. The CDR3 here is CASSFTGDTEVFF. Here the CDR3 DNA reads TGTGCCAGCAGTTTTACGGGTGACACTGAAGTTTTCTTT.

This clonotype was seen at least ten times. This chain connects TRBV5-1 to TRBJ1-6, with TRBD1 as a possible D gene (6 bases). This CDR3 has 14 amino acids. The germline V gene has CDR1 SGHRS and CDR2 YFSETQ. Trimming left V 5 bases short and J 9 bases short, with 15 bases between. The CDR3 region is CASSQGRVGSPLHF. The CDR3, as DNA: TGCGCCAGCAGTCAGGGGCGAGTAGGTTCACCCCTCCACTTT.

The V gene is TRBV20-1, the J gene TRBJ2-7, with D perhaps matching TRBD2 (6 bases). Germline V gene sequence: CDR1 DFQATT, CDR2 SNEGSKA (reference sequence). This CDR3 region has 13 residues. Deletions cut 3 bases from V and 3 bases from J, with 12 bases between. Here the CDR3 DNA reads TGCAGTGCTAGCGCGGGACTGGACTACGAGCAGTACGTC. Its protein is CSASAGLDYEQYV.

This clonotype has only a few counts. The J gene is TRBJ2-5, the V gene TRBV3-2; the table gives TRBD1 as D, unverified against the DNA. TRBV3-2 is a known pseudogene. This CDR3 is built from 15 residues. CDR3 residues: CASSPTGRGGKTQYF. The DNA for the CDR3 is TGTGCCAGCAGCCCCACCGGGCGCGGGGGGAAGACCCAGTACTTC.

This clonotype was counted only a few times. This sequence joins TRBV12-3 or TRBV12-4 and TRBJ1-2, with unresolved D. Trimming pared 3 bases from V and 5 bases from J, leaving 10 bases between. The length of the CDR3 is 13 residues. The CDR3 coding sequence is TGTGCCAGCAGTTTCATAGTGGGTTATGGCTACACCTTC. The encoded protein is CASSFIVGYGYTF.

The rearrangement joins TRBV7-9 to TRBJ2-1; 7 bases align to TRBD2. CDR1 SEHNR and CDR2 FQNEAQ come from the germline V gene (reference sequence). This CDR3 contains 14 residues. The V and J ends lost 8 bases and 6 bases, in that order; junction bases with no gene match: 10. CDR3 region: CASDLGREVNEQFF. In nucleotides, the CDR3 is TGTGCCAGCGATTTGGGACGGGAGGTCAATGAGCAGTTCTTC.

This chain connects TRBV29-1 to TRBJ2-1, with 8 nucleotides matching TRBD1. This CDR3 comprises 13 residues. V dropped 6 bases and J dropped 0; count of bases not matched to a gene: 1. The germline V gene encodes CDR1 SQVTM and CDR2 ANQGSEA. The CDR3 protein is CSVGQGSYNEQFF. Written as DNA, the CDR3 is TGCAGCGTCGGACAGGGCTCCTACAATGAGCAGTTCTTC.

The V call is TRBV7-2, the J call TRBJ1-2; TRBD1 aligns across 7 bases. V lost 0 bases, J lost 7 bases, and 5 bases stayed unmatched. This CDR3 has 14 residues. CDR1 is SGHTA and CDR2 is FQGNSA in the germline V gene. The CDR3 coding sequence is TGTGCCAGCAGCTTAGCGGAGGGGGCTCGTGGCTACACCTTC. Its translation: CASSLAEGARGYTF.

This clonotype has more than one count but fewer than ten. The gene calls are TRBV4-3 and TRBJ2-2; 12 bases agree with TRBD2. Trimming cost V 1 base and J 0 bases; bases outside gene matches: 3. Germline CDR1 reads LGHNA; CDR2 reads YSLEER. This CDR3 spans 18 amino acids. The CDR3 nucleotides are TGCGCCAGCAGCCAAGGGCCTAGCGGGGGGGCGAACACCGGGGAGCTGTTTTTT. Protein product: CASSQGPSGGANTGELFF.

In this sample, this clonotype turned up many times. This rearrangement joins TRBV12-3 or TRBV12-4 to TRBJ2-7, with 8 bases identical to TRBD2. The CDR3 runs to 14 residues. V was clipped by 7 bases and J by 4 bases; unmatched bases: 9. This CDR3 reads CASNQGPGGYEQYF. In nucleotides, the CDR3 is TGTGCCAGCAACCAAGGGCCGGGAGGGTACGAGCAGTACTTC.

The chain combines TRBV28 with TRBJ1-3; no reliable D call. CDR3 length equals 12 residues. Germline loops: CDR1 MDHEN, CDR2 SYDVKM. V was pared by 5 bases and J by 4 bases, with 6 bases between. The CDR3 DNA sequence: TGTGCCAGCAGTCTAAAGGGAAACACCATATATTTT. It specifies CASSLKGNTIYF.

This chain connects TRBV20-1 to TRBJ1-2; D is undetermined. CDR1 and CDR2 from the germline V gene are DFQATT and SNEGSKA (reference sequence). The V gene lost 2 bases and the J gene lost 5 bases, with 12 bases spanning the gap. CDR3 size: 13 residues. The CDR3 protein is CSARLSSGYGYTF. Here the CDR3 DNA reads TGCAGTGCTAGACTCTCTTCCGGGTATGGCTACACCTTC.

This clonotype appeared a few times. The rearrangement joins TRBV18 to TRBJ2-2; TRBD1 matches 9 bases. Trimming cost V 6 bases and J 4 bases; bases outside gene matches: 6. CDR3 length: 15 amino acids. Germline V CDR1 and CDR2: KGHSH, LQKENI. The CDR3 nucleotides are TGTGCCAGCTCCCGGGGACAGGGACCCACCGGGGAGCTGTTTTTT. It is translated as CASSRGQGPTGELFF. Together with reference TRBV18 and TRBJ2-2, the CDR3 gives the full variable domain: NAGVMQNPRHLVRRRGQEARLRCSPMKGHSHVYWYRQLPEEGLKFMVYLQKENIIDESGMPKERFSAEFPKEGPSILRIQQVVRGDSAAYFCASSRGQGPTGELFFGEGSRLTVL.

This clonotype has at least ten counts. The chain links TRBV6-2 or TRBV6-3 to TRBJ2-5; D gene ambiguous. The germline V gene has CDR1 MNHEY and CDR2 SVGEGT. This CDR3 comprises 15 residues. V was cut by 6 bases and J by 2 bases, with 16 bases left in between. The CDR3 DNA is TGTGCCAGCAGGCCCCACCGACATTCGCAAGAGACCCAGTACTTC. This sequence encodes CASRPHRHSQETQYF.

This clonotype came up many times. V usage is TRBV7-2 and J usage is TRBJ2-3; TRBD2 might be the D (7 bases). V was trimmed by 2 bases and J by 7 bases, leaving 22 bases between them. The length of the CDR3 is 17 residues. Germline V CDR1 and CDR2: SGHTA, FQGNSA. Written as DNA, the CDR3 is TGTGCCAGCAGCTTACCGGCGGGGGCCCCGTACATGCATACGCAGTATTTT. The encoded protein is CASSLPAGAPYMHTQYF.